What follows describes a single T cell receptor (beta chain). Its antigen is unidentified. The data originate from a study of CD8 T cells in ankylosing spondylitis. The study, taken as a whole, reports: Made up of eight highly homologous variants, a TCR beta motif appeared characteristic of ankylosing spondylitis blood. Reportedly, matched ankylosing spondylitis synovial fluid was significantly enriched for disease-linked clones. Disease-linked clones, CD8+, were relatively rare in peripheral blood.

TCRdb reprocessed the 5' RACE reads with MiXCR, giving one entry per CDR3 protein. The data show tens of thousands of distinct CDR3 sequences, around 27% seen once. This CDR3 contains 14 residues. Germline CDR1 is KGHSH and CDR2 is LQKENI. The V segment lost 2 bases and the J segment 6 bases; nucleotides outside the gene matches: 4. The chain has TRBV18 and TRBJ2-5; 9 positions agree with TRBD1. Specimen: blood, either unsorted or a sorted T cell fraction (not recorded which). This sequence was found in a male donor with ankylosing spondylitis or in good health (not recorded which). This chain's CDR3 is CASSPADRGQTQYF. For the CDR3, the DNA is TGTGCCAGCTCACCAGCGGACAGGGGACAGACCCAGTACTTC.